This T cell receptor (beta chain) was profiled in a study of blood T cell repertoires in COVID-19. TCRdb keeps only in-frame clones here, not all; method: immunoSEQ multiplex PCR. The sample lists a few hundred thousand clones, around 92% occurring once. This CDR3 is built from 17 residues. Trimming left V 3 bases short and J 3 bases short, with 22 bases between. Germline V gene lookup returns CDR1 SGHRS and CDR2 YFSETQ. This clone was recorded only once. Material for sequencing was PBMCs or T cells enriched from blood (not recorded which). This chain links TRBV5-1 with TRBJ2-7, with D possibly TRBD2 on 7 matching bases. The receptor was isolated from a woman aged 50 to 65 who had been exposed to COVID-19. The CDR3 is CASSSEGGGARRYEQYF. CDR3 sequence (DNA): TGCGCCAGCAGCTCGGAAGGTGGGGGGGCCAGGCGCTACGAGCAGTACTTC. Complete variable domain (other parts from reference TRBV5-1 and TRBJ2-7): KAGVTQTPRYLIKTRGQQVTLSCSPISGHRSVSWYQQTPGQGLQFLFEYFSETQRNKGNFPGRFSGRQFSNSRSEMNVSTLELGDSALYLCASSSEGGGARRYEQYFGPGTRLTVT.